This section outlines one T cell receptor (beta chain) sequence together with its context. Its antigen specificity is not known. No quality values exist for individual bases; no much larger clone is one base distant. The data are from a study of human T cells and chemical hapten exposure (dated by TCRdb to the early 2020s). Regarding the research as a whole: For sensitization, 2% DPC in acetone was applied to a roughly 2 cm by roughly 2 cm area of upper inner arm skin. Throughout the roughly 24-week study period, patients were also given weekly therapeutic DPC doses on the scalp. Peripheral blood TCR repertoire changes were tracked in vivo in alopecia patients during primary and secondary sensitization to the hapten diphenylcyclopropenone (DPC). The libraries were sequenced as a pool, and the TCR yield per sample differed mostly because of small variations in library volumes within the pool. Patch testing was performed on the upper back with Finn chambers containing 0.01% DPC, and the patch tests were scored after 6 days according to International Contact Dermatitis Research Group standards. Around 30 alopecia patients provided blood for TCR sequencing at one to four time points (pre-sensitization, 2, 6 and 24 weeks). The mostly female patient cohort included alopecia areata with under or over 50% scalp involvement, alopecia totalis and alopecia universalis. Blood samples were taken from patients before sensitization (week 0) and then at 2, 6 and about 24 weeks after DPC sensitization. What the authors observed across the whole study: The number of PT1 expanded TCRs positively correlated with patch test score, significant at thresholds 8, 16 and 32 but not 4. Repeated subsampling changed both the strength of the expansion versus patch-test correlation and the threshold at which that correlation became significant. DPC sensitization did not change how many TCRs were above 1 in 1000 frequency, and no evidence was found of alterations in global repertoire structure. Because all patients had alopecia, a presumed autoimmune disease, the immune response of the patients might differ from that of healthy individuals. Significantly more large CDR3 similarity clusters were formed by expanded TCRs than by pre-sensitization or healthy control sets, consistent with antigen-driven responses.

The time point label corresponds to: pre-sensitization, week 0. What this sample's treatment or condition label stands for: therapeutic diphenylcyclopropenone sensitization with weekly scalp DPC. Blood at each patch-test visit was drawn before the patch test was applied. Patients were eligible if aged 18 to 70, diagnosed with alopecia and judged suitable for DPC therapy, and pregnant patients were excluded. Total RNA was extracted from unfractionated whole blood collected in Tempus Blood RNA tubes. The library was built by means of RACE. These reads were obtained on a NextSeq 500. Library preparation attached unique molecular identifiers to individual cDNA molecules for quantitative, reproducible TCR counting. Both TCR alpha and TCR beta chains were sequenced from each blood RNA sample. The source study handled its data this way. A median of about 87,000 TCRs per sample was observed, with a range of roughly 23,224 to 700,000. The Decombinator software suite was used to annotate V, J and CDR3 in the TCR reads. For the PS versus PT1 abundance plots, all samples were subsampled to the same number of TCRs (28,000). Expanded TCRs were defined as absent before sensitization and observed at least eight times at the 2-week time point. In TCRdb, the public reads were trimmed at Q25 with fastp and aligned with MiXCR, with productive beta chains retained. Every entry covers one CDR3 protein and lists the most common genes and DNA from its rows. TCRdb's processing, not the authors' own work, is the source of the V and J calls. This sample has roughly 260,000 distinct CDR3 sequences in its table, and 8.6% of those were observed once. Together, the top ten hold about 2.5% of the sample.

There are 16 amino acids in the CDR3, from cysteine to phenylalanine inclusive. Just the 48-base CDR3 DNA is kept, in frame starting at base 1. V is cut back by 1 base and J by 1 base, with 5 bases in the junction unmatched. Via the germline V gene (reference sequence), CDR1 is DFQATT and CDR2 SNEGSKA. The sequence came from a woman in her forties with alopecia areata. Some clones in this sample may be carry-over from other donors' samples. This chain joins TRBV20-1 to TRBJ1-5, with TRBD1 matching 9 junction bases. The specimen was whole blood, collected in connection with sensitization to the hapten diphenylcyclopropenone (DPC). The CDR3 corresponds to CSARGRDRASNQPQHF. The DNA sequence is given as TGCAGTGCTAGAGGCCGGGACAGGGCGAGCAATCAGCCCCAGCATTTT.